These 16 T cell receptor beta chains were all obtained from the same sample, sequenced in a study of T cell responses to AZD1222 COVID-19 vaccine. TCRdb's copy holds only in-frame clones and misses some; the assay was immunoSEQ multiplex PCR. The top ten clones hold roughly 7% of a sample with under 40,000 clones, roughly 89% of them seen once. The sequencing here drew on peripheral blood, taken on day 0 of AZD1222 vaccination. These receptors were obtained from an adult in good health.

Here the CDR3 reads CASSQAPPGEQYF. CDR3 nucleotide sequence: TGTGCCAGCAGTCAGGCCCCTCCGGGCGAGCAGTACTTC. The V call is TRBV6-5, the J call TRBJ2-7; D is ambiguous. Germline CDR1 and CDR2: MNHEY and SVGAGI. This CDR3 contains 13 residues. V was clipped by 5 bases and J by 6 bases, with 14 bases between them.

The rearrangement links TRBV5-1 to TRBJ2-7; TRBD1 matches at 9 bases. The CDR3 runs to 14 residues. Germline lookup yields CDR1 SGHRS and CDR2 YFSETQ. The ends lost 4 bases at V and 4 bases at J; junction bases unmatched: 6. The CDR3 nucleotides read TGCGCCAGCAGCCCCGGGACAGGGCCGTACGAGCAGTACTTC. This translates into CASSPGTGPYEQYF.

The chain joins TRBV5-4 to TRBJ1-5; D gene unclear. CDR1 and CDR2 (germline): SGHNT, YYREEE (reference sequence). Trimming took off 2 bases at V and 0 bases at J, with 15 bases between the two ends. This CDR3 comprises 17 residues. CDR3 amino acids: CASSFSPGSYSNQPQHF. Written as DNA, the CDR3 is TGTGCCAGCAGCTTTTCTCCGGGATCATATAGCAATCAGCCCCAGCATTTT.

V gene TRBV7-9 combines with J gene TRBJ2-1; no clear D gene. This CDR3 region has 14 residues. Germline loops: CDR1 SEHNR, CDR2 FQNEAQ (reference sequence). V gave up 1 base and J gave up 8 bases, with 12 bases separating them. The CDR3 nucleotides are TGTGCCAGCAGCTTAGTACAGACGGCCGATGAGCAGTTCTTC. Translating gives CASSLVQTADEQFF.

The chain carries TRBV4-1 and TRBJ1-3; no reliable D call. V lost 0 bases and J 0 bases, leaving 9 bases between the germline ends. This CDR3 contains 16 residues. Germline CDR1 MGHRA, CDR2 YSYEKL. DNA for the CDR3: TGCGCCAGCAGCCAAGATAACAGCCGCTCTGGAAACACCATATATTTT. Residues: CASSQDNSRSGNTIYF.

The V and J genes are TRBV18 and TRBJ1-2, with D maybe TRBD1 (6 bases). Trimming pared 3 bases from V and 4 bases from J, leaving 18 bases between. The CDR3 totals 16 residues. CDR1 is KGHSH, CDR2 LQKENI, per germline. CDR3 region: CASSPGTLKDGYGYTF. In DNA, the CDR3 is TGTGCCAGCTCACCCGGGACACTTAAGGATGGCTATGGCTACACCTTC.

The CDR3 nucleotides are TGTGCCAGCACCAACCATCGGGGGGTCTATGGCTACACCTTC. Amino acid sequence: CASTNHRGVYGYTF. The chain combines TRBV6-5 with TRBJ1-2; possible D gene TRBD1, 5 bases. The CDR3 runs 14 residues. Germline CDR1 and CDR2: MNHEY and SVGAGI. Trimming took off 7 bases at V and 4 bases at J, with 16 bases between the two ends.

The J gene is TRBJ2-1, the V gene TRBV13, with 11 bases lining up with TRBD2. The CDR3 has 18 amino acids. V gave up 4 bases and J gave up 0 bases; unmatched junction bases: 8. Germline V gene data show CDR1 as PRHDT and CDR2 as FYEKMQ (reference sequence). The CDR3 is CASSSNGLAGSSYNEQFF. The CDR3 coding sequence is TGTGCCAGCAGCTCCAACGGACTAGCGGGCAGCTCCTACAATGAGCAGTTCTTC.

V usage is TRBV2 and J usage is TRBJ1-2, with 8 positions matching TRBD1. Germline CDR1 and CDR2: SNHLY and FYNNEI. The CDR3 length is 13 residues. Germline trimming cut 10 bases from V and 4 bases from J; bases unmatched to any gene: 8. This chain's CDR3 is CATSADRAYGYTF. The CDR3 DNA reads as TGTGCCACCTCCGCGGACAGGGCCTATGGCTACACCTTC. Full variable domain (missing parts from reference TRBV2 and TRBJ1-2): EPEVTQTPSHQVTQMGQEVILRCVPISNHLYFYWYRQILGQKVEFLVSFYNNEISEKSEIFDDQFSVERPDGSNFTLKIRSTKLEDSAMYFCATSADRAYGYTFGSGTRLTVV.

This clone was recorded only once. The chain has TRBV27 and TRBJ1-5, with 9 nucleotides matching TRBD1. V lost 7 bases to trimming and J lost 1 base; unmatched junction nucleotides: 8. There are 16 residues in the CDR3. Germline V lookup: CDR1 MNHEY, CDR2 SMNVEV (reference sequence). The CDR3 here is CASIYSGQGSNQPQHF. CDR3 DNA sequence: TGTGCCAGCATATATAGCGGACAGGGGAGCAATCAGCCCCAGCATTTT.

The V call is TRBV7-9, the J call TRBJ2-5; tentatively, D is TRBD1 (6 bases). The CDR3 runs 14 residues. Germline-derived CDR1 and CDR2 are SEHNR and FQNEAQ (reference sequence). Trimming pared 2 bases from V and 5 bases from J, leaving 12 bases between. The CDR3 DNA sequence: TGTGCCAGCAGCTTAATGGGGGCCCGCGAGACCCAGTACTTC. Amino acids: CASSLMGARETQYF.

The CDR3 reads CASSRGGASYEQYF. The CDR3 DNA reads as TGTGCCAGCAGCCGGGGGGGGGCTTCCTACGAGCAGTACTTC. V and J are TRBV7-2 and TRBJ2-7, with 8 nucleotides matching TRBD2. The CDR3 length is 14 residues. V lost 5 bases and J lost 1; bases outside the gene matches: 4. Germline-derived CDR1 and CDR2 are SGHTA and FQGNSA.

The rearrangement links TRBV2 to TRBJ2-5; 8 nucleotides line up with TRBD2. CDR3 length: 15 amino acids. The junction had 2 bases not matched to a gene; V was cut back by 0 bases and J by 2 bases. Germline CDR1 and CDR2: SNHLY and FYNNEI. DNA of the CDR3: TGTGCCAGCAGTGAAGCATTAGCGGGACAAGAGACCCAGTACTTC. Translating it yields CASSEALAGQETQYF.

CDR3 sequence reads: CASSLVSSGNDQETQYF. The CDR3 nucleotides read TGTGCCAGCAGCTTAGTATCTAGCGGAAACGACCAAGAGACCCAGTACTTC. The chain couples TRBV11-2 to TRBJ2-5, with 7 bases aligning to TRBD2. The CDR3 is made up of 17 amino acids. J lost 0 bases, V lost 1 base, and 8 bases had no gene match. Germline-derived CDR1 and CDR2 are SGHAT and FQNNGV.

V is TRBV6-6 and J is TRBJ1-4; no reliable D call. V was pared by 7 bases and J by 11 bases, with 20 bases between. The germline V gene has CDR1 MNHNY and CDR2 SVGAGI (reference sequence). The CDR3 runs to 14 residues. CDR3 amino acids: CASKPGPDLHKLFF. DNA for the CDR3: TGTGCCAGCAAACCGGGCCCGGATCTTCATAAACTGTTTTTT.

The chain carries TRBV28 and TRBJ1-5, with D possibly TRBD1 on 5 matching bases. The V gene's germline CDR1 is MDHEN and CDR2 SYDVKM. V dropped 2 bases and J dropped 4 bases, with 9 bases sitting between them. CDR3 length: 14 amino acids. CDR3 sequence: CASSLQGGNQPQHF. The CDR3 DNA reads as TGTGCCAGCAGTTTACAGGGAGGGAATCAGCCCCAGCATTTT.